The 10 T cell receptor beta chains in this list originate from one sample, sequenced in a study of sequential checkpoint blockade in melanoma. The treatment here: randomized to nivolumab then ipilimumab (arm A) or the reverse (arm B). TCRdb's table, derived via immunoSEQ multiplex PCR, lists solely in-frame clones and lacks some. Among approximately 40,000 clones, roughly 89% were seen once, and the ten largest hold less than 15%. The sequenced sample was CD8+ T cells sorted from blood (inferred from file names), obtained from a patient given nivolumab and ipilimumab in sequence. The receptors were sampled from a human donor with melanoma.

The chain recombines TRBV5-4 with TRBJ2-2; 8 bases agree with TRBD2. Germline loops: CDR1 SGHNT, CDR2 YYREEE (reference sequence). After removal of 4 bases from V and 6 bases from J, the junction contained 8 bases not matched to a gene. The CDR3 extends over 15 amino acids. CDR3 DNA sequence: TGTGCCAGCAGCCCGGGGGGGCTTGGTCCCGGGGAGCTGTTTTTT. This sequence encodes CASSPGGLGPGELFF.

The genes are TRBV10-1 and TRBJ1-5; no firm D call. The CDR3 runs to 14 residues. Germline V lookup: CDR1 WNHNN, CDR2 SYGVQD (reference sequence). Trimming pared 1 base from V and 3 bases from J, leaving 7 bases between. DNA for the CDR3: TGCGCCAGCAGTGAGTTCGGGGTCAATCAGCCCCAGCATTTT. It yields the protein CASSEFGVNQPQHF.

Here the CDR3 reads CASSLGRGGRGKTQYF. The CDR3 DNA follows: TGTGCCAGCAGCTTAGGCCGGGGCGGGAGAGGGAAGACCCAGTACTTC. The chain links TRBV13 to TRBJ2-5; 7 positions agree with TRBD2. Unmatched junction bases numbered 10, after V lost 0 bases and J lost 6 bases. This CDR3 has 16 residues. Germline values: CDR1 PRHDT, CDR2 FYEKMQ (reference sequence).

This clone has just one count. At one end the junction does not follow the germline gene, possibly because of a read error. The chain is built from TRBV5-6 and TRBJ2-1; D is perhaps TRBD1 (7 bases). Looked up from germline, CDR1 is SGHDT and CDR2 is YYEEEE. The CDR3 contains 14 residues. The CDR3 here is CASTLEGQYNEQFF. CDR3 coding DNA: TGTGCCAGCACCTTGGAGGGACAGTACAATGAGCAGTTCTTC.

For this clone: At the DNA level, this CDR3 is encoded by other sequences in the same sample as well. The chain couples TRBV9 to TRBJ2-7; TRBD1 aligns across 10 bases. With V trimmed by 2 bases and J by 6 bases, 8 bases remained unmatched. The CDR3 contains 15 residues. Germline V gene data show CDR1 as SGDLS and CDR2 as YYNGEE. DNA for the CDR3: TGTGCCAGCAGCGTCGAAGGGACAGGGGATCTCGAGCAGTACTTC. It is translated as CASSVEGTGDLEQYF.

The chain joins TRBV27 to TRBJ2-1; 7 bases fit TRBD1. Germline V gene data show CDR1 as MNHEY and CDR2 as SMNVEV (reference sequence). The CDR3 has 16 amino acids. The V gene end was trimmed by 1 base and the J gene end by 4 bases; junction bases not matched to a gene: 7. CDR3 coding DNA: TGTGCCAGCAGTTTATACGGACAGGTCGGGTACAATGAGCAGTTCTTC. Protein sequence: CASSLYGQVGYNEQFF.

V is TRBV29-1 and J is TRBJ1-3; TRBD1 is a possible D gene (5 bases). Germline V lookup: CDR1 SQVTM, CDR2 ANQGSEA. Trimming left V 2 bases short and J 0 bases short, with 11 bases between. This CDR3 spans 15 amino acids. The CDR3 coding sequence is TGCAGCGTTGAACTGGGGCCGCTCTCTGGAAACACCATATATTTT. It translates to CSVELGPLSGNTIYF.

This clone was seen only a few times. The chain employs TRBV19 and TRBJ2-1; D is perhaps TRBD2 (6 bases). Trimming took 2 bases from V and 3 from J, leaving 11 bases between them. The CDR3 sequence is 15 residues long. In germline, CDR1 is LNHDA, CDR2 SQIVND (reference sequence). In nucleotides, the CDR3 is TGTGCCAGTAGTATATTTGCGGGACTCTACAATGAGCAGTTCTTC. It yields the protein CASSIFAGLYNEQFF.

V is TRBV29-1 and J is TRBJ2-3; 10 bases fit TRBD1. The V gene end was trimmed by 3 bases and the J gene end by 2 bases; junction bases not matched to a gene: 8. This CDR3 spans 16 amino acids. CDR1 is SQVTM and CDR2 is ANQGSEA in the germline V gene. The chain's CDR3 is CSVDGPGTGATDTQYF. The CDR3 DNA is TGCAGCGTTGATGGACCCGGGACAGGGGCCACAGATACGCAGTATTTT.

V and J are TRBV9 and TRBJ2-6; 11 positions agree with TRBD1. The junction had 10 bases not matched to a gene; V was cut back by 3 bases and J by 2 bases. Germline V lookup: CDR1 SGDLS, CDR2 YYNGEE. The CDR3 is 19 residues long. CDR3 bases: TGTGCCAGCAGCGCAAACCCCGGGACAGGGGGAGCTGGGGCCAACGTCCTGACTTTC. Encoded protein: CASSANPGTGGAGANVLTF.